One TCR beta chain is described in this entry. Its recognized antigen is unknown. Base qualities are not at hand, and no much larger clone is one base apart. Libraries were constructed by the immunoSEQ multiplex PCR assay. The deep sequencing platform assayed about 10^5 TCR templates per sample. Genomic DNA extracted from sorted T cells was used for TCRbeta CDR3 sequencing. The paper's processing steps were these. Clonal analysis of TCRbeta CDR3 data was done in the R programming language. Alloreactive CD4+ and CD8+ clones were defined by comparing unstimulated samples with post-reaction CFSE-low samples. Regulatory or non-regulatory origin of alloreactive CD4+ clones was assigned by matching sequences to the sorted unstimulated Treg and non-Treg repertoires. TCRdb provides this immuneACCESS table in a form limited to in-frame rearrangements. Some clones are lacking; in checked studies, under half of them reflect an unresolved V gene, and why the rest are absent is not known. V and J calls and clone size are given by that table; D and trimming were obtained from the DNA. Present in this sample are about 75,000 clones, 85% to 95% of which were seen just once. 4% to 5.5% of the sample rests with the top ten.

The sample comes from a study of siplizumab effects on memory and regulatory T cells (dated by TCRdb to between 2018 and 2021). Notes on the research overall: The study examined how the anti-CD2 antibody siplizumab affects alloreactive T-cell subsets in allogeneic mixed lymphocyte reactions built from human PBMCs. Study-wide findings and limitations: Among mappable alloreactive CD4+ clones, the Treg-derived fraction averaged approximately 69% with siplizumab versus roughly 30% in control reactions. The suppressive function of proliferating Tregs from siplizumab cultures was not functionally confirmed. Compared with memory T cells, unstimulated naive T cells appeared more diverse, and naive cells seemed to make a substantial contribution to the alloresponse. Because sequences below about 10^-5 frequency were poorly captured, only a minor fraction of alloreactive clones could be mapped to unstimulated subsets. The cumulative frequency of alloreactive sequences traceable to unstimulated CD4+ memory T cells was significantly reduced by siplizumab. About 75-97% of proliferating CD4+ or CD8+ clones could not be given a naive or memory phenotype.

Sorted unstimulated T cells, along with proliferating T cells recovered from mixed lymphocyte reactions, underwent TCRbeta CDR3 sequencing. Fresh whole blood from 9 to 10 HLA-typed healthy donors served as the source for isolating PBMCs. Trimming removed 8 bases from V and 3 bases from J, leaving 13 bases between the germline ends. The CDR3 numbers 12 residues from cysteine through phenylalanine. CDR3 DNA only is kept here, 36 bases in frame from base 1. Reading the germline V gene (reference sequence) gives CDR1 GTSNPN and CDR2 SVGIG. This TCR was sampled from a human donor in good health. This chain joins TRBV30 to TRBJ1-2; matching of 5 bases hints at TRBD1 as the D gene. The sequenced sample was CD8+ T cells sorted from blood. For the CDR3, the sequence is CAGGGGDYGYTF. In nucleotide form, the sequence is TGTGCCGGGGGGGGAGGGGACTATGGCTACACCTTC.